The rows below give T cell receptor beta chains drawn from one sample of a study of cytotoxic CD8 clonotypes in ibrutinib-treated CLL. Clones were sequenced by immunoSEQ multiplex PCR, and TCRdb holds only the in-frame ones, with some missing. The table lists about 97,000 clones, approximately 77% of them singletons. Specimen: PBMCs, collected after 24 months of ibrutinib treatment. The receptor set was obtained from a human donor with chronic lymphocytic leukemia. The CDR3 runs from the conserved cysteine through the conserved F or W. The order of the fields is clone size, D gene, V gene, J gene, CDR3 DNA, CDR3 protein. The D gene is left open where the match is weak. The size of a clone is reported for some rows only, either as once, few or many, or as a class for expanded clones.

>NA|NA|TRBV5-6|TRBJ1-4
TGTGCCAGCAGCTTGGATCTAGAGGGAAAACTGTTTTTT
CASSLDLEGKLFF
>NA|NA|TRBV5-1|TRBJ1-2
TGCGCCAGCAGCTTGGACAGCGACTATGGCTACACCTTC
CASSLDSDYGYTF
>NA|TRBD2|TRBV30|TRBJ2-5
TGTGCCTACAGACTAGCGGGGAAAGAGACCCAGTACTTC
CAYRLAGKETQYF
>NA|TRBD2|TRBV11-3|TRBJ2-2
TGTGCCAGCAGCCCCGGGACTAGCGGGAGGGCTAACACCGGGGAGCTGTTTTTT
CASSPGTSGRANTGELFF
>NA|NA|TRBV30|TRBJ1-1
TGTGCCTGGAGTAGGGCCATGACGGTGAACACTGAAGCTTTCTTT
CAWSRAMTVNTEAFF
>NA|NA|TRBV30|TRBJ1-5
TGTGCCTGGAGTGTACTTGGGACCGCGAATCAGCCCCAGCATTTT
CAWSVLGTANQPQHF
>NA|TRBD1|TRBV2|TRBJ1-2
TGTGCCAGCACTTTACAGGGGGGGCCCTATGGCTACACCTTC
CASTLQGGPYGYTF
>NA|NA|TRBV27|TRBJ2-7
TGTGCCAGCAGTCCCGGCCCCTACGAGCAGTACTTC
CASSPGPYEQYF
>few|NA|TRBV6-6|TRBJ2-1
TGTGCCATCAGTGGTGGGGACCTCTACAATGAGCAGTTCTTC
CAISGGDLYNEQFF
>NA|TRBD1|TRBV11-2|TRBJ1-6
TGTGCCAGCACCAAAACAAAGGTGGACAGGGGGAATTCACCCCTCCACTTT
CASTKTKVDRGNSPLHF
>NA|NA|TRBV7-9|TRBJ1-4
TGTGCCAGCAGCTTAGTTACAACTAATGAAAAACTGTTTTTT
CASSLVTTNEKLFF
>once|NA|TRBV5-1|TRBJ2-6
TGCGCCAGCAGCGTAGACCCTTCTGGGGCCAACGTCCTGACTTTC
CASSVDPSGANVLTF
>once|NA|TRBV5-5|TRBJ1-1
TGTGCCAGCAGCTTAGGTAGAGGGCAAGTCGCTGAAGCTTTCTTT
CASSLGRGQVAEAFF
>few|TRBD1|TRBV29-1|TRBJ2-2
TGCAGCGTTGGGGGACAGACGAACACCGGGGAGCTGTTTTTT
CSVGGQTNTGELFF
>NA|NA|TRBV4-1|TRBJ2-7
TGCGCCAGCAGCCAAGACGGGGGAGAGCTCTACGAGCAGTACTTC
CASSQDGGELYEQYF
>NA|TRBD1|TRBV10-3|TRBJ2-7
TGTGCCATCAGTGAGCTGAAGGACAGGGGGAAAAGGGACGAGCAGTACTTC
CAISELKDRGKRDEQYF
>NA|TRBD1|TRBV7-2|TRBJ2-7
TGTGCCAGCAGCCCCGGCGGGACAGGGCCCACTCGGCAGTACTTC
CASSPGGTGPTRQYF
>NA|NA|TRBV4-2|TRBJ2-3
TGTGCCAGCAGCCAAGATGTGGGGGATACGCAGTATTTT
CASSQDVGDTQYF
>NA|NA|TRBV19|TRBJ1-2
TGTGCCAGTAGCATGGCCGCGGGATCAAGGAACTATGGCTACACCTTC
CASSMAAGSRNYGYTF
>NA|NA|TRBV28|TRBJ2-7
TGTGCCAGCAGCCGCCCCCGGGACCCCGGTAACGAGCAGTACTTC
CASSRPRDPGNEQYF
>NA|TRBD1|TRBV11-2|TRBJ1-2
TGTGCCAGCAGCCATTCAGGGGGCGCGGGTGGCTACACCTTC
CASSHSGGAGGYTF
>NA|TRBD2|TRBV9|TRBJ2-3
TGTGCCAGCAGCGTTCCGGGACTAGCTACAGATACGCAGTATTTT
CASSVPGLATDTQYF
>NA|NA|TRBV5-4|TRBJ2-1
TGTGCCAGCAGCCAGAAAAACAATGAGCAGTTCTTC
CASSQKNNEQFF
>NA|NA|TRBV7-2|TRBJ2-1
TGTGCCAGCAGCTTAGGGAGCAACTACAATGAGCAGTTCTTC
CASSLGSNYNEQFF
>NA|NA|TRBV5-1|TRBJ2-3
TGCGCCAGCAGCCGAGACCAGGGCACAGATACGCAGTATTTT
CASSRDQGTDTQYF
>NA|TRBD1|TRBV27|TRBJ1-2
TGTGCCAGCAGCCCGGGACAGGGGGTCTATGGCTACACCTTC
CASSPGQGVYGYTF
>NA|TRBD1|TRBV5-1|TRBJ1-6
TGCGCCAGCAGACCGGAACCGGGACAGGGAGGCTCCTATAATTCACCCCTCCACTTT
CASRPEPGQGGSYNSPLHF
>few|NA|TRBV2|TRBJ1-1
TGTGCCAGCAGTGACAGGAACACTGAAGCTTTCTTT
CASSDRNTEAFF
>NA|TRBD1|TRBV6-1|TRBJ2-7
TGTGCCAGCAGAATAGACAGGGCCCACGAGCAGTACTTC
CASRIDRAHEQYF